The 8 T cell receptor beta chains presented below share a single source sample, sequenced in a study of OX40 agonist ivuxolimab in advanced cancers. TCRdb keeps only in-frame clones here, not all; method: immunoSEQ multiplex PCR. Among 75,000 to 100,000 clones, about nine tenths were seen once, and the ten largest hold around 5.9%. This specimen was CD4+ or CD8+ T cells sorted from blood, taken in a trial of the OX40 agonist ivuxolimab. These receptors were collected from an adult with an advanced solid tumor such as melanoma, head and neck, liver or kidney cancer.

The genes are TRBV4-1 and TRBJ1-3, with TRBD1 matching 10 bases. The CDR3 extends over 15 amino acids. Germline CDR1 MGHRA, CDR2 YSYEKL. Trimming at V came to 4 bases and at J to 2 bases, leaving 2 bases not matched to a gene. The CDR3 sequence: CASSRDRGTGNTIYF. CDR3 bases: TGCGCCAGCAGCCGGGACAGGGGTACTGGAAACACCATATATTTT.

The chain has TRBV18 and TRBJ1-1; tentatively, D is TRBD1 (6 bases). This CDR3 has 14 amino acids. CDR1 and CDR2 (germline): KGHSH, LQKENI. V was pared by 6 bases and J by 4 bases, with 15 bases between. This CDR3 reads CASSRRGVGTEAFF. For the CDR3, the DNA is TGTGCCAGCTCTCGCAGGGGCGTTGGCACTGAAGCTTTCTTT.

The chain combines TRBV29-1 with TRBJ2-3, with D perhaps TRBD2 (7 bases). V lost 5 bases, J lost 4 bases, and 10 bases lay in between. CDR1 is SQVTM and CDR2 is ANQGSEA in the germline V gene. This CDR3 spans 12 amino acids. CDR3 loop: CSVREGADTQYF. Here the CDR3 DNA reads TGCAGCGTTAGGGAGGGGGCAGATACGCAGTATTTT.

The V call is TRBV18, the J call TRBJ2-6; D uncertain. The V gene lost 3 bases and the J gene lost 0 bases, with 6 bases spanning the gap. This CDR3 has 15 amino acids. Germline CDR1 reads KGHSH; CDR2 reads LQKENI. As DNA, the CDR3 is TGTGCCAGCTCACCCGCCCCCTCTGGGGCCAACGTCCTGACTTTC. Its protein is CASSPAPSGANVLTF. The full variable domain, completed using reference TRBV18 and TRBJ2-6, is NAGVMQNPRHLVRRRGQEARLRCSPMKGHSHVYWYRQLPEEGLKFMVYLQKENIIDESGMPKERFSAEFPKEGPSILRIQQVVRGDSAAYFCASSPAPSGANVLTFGAGSRLTVL.

This sequence joins TRBV11-2 and TRBJ2-5; tentatively, D is TRBD2 (6 bases). Trimming cost V 3 bases and J 11 bases, with 19 bases left between them. CDR1 and CDR2 from the germline V gene are SGHAT and FQNNGV. The CDR3 covers 14 residues. CDR3 sequence reads: CASSFGTPSHGQYF. The CDR3, as DNA: TGTGCCAGCAGCTTTGGGACTCCCTCTCACGGGCAGTACTTC.

The chain carries TRBV11-1 and TRBJ1-3; TRBD1 agrees at 7 bases. The CDR3 has 15 amino acids. CDR1 is SGHAT, CDR2 FQDESV, per germline (reference sequence). V gave up 3 bases and J gave up 8 bases; unmatched junction bases: 10. This chain's CDR3 is CASSFVQGGADTIYF. CDR3 sequence (DNA): TGTGCCAGCAGCTTCGTTCAGGGGGGCGCGGACACCATATATTTT.

The V and J genes are TRBV7-6 and TRBJ1-4, with D hard to call. V lost 5 bases to trimming and J lost 5 bases, with 24 bases between them. Germline-derived CDR1 and CDR2 are SGHVS and FNYEAQ. The CDR3 length is 18 residues. The CDR3: CASSPRPRAWAENEKLFF. The CDR3 DNA is TGTGCCAGCAGCCCACGTCCGAGGGCCTGGGCGGAGAATGAAAAACTGTTTTTT. The entire variable domain, with the rest obtained from reference TRBV7-6 and TRBJ1-4, is as follows: GAGVSQSPRYKVTKRGQDVALRCDPISGHVSLYWYRQALGQGPEFLTYFNYEAQQDKSGLPNDRFSAERPEGSISTLTIQRTEQRDSAMYRCASSPRPRAWAENEKLFFGSGTQLSVL.

This chain links TRBV4-1 with TRBJ2-7; 13 nucleotides agree with TRBD2. Germline-derived CDR1 and CDR2 are MGHRA and YSYEKL. The CDR3 is 15 amino acids. Trimming took 4 bases from V and 3 from J; bases not matched to a gene: 3. The CDR3 loop reads CASSRTSGSFYEQYF. CDR3 in DNA: TGCGCCAGCAGCCGGACTAGCGGGAGCTTCTACGAGCAGTACTTC.